The sequence of this T cell receptor (beta chain) was determined in a study of cytomegalovirus exposure and HLA in healthy donors. 60 Vbeta and 13 Jbeta primers were used in PCR. Sequencing used immunoSEQ multiplex PCR; TCRdb keeps in-frame clones, though not all of them. In the table there are about 180,000 clones, around 76% of which are singletons. This cohort consisted of healthy bone marrow donors. V shed 0 bases and J 2 bases; nucleotides not matched to a gene: 15. Germline-derived CDR1 and CDR2 are LGHNA and YNFKEQ. The CDR3 is 20 residues long. V usage is TRBV4-2 and J usage is TRBJ2-3; the match to TRBD2 covers 9 bases. The origin of this receptor is a woman aged 30 to 39 in good health and CMV-seropositive. The sequencing input was PBMCs. The CDR3 nucleotides are TGTGCCAGCAGCCAAGATTCAGAGCGGGGGGCCCCTAAGTCCACAGATACGCAGTATTTT. Amino acids: CASSQDSERGAPKSTDTQYF.